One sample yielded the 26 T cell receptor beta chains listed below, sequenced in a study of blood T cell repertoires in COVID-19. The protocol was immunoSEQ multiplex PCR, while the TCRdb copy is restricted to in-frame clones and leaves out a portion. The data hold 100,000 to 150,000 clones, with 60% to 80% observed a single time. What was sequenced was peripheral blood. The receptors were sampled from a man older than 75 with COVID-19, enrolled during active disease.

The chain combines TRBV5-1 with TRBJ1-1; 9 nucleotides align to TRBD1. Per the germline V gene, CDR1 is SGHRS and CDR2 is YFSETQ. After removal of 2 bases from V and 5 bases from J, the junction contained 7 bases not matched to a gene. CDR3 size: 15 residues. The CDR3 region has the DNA TGCGCCAGCAGCTTCACAGGGGGCGGCGGGACTGAAGCTTTCTTT. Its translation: CASSFTGGGGTEAFF.

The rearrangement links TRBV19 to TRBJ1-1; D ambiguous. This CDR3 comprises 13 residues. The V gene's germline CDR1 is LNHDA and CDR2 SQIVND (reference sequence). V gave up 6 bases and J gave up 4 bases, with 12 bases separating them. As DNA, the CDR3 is TGTGCCAGTAGCCCCACGGTTGGCACTGAAGCTTTCTTT. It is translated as CASSPTVGTEAFF.

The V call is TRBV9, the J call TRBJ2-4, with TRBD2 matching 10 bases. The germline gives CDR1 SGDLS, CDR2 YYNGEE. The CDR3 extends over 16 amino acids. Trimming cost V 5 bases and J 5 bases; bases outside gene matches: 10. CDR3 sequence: CASSLLAGDEENIQYF. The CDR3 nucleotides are TGTGCCAGCAGTCTTCTAGCGGGAGACGAGGAAAACATTCAGTACTTC.

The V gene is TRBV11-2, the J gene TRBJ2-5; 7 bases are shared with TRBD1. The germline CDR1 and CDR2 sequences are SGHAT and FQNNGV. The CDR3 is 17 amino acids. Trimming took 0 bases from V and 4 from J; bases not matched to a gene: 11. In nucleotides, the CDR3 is TGTGCCAGCAGCTTAGACATTGTGAGGGGGCGCCGAGAGACCCAGTACTTC. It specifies CASSLDIVRGRRETQYF. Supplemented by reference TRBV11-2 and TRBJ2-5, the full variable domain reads EAGVAQSPRYKIIEKRQSVAFWCNPISGHATLYWYQQILGQGPKLLIQFQNNGVVDDSQLPKDRFSAERLKGVDSTLKIQPAKLEDSAVYLCASSLDIVRGRRETQYFGPGTRLLVL.

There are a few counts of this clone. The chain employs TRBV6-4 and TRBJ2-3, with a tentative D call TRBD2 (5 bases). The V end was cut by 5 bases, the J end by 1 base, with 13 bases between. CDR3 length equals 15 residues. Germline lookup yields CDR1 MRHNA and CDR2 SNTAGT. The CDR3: CASSSEDGGTDTQYF. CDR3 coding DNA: TGTGCCAGCAGTTCGGAGGATGGTGGCACAGATACGCAGTATTTT.

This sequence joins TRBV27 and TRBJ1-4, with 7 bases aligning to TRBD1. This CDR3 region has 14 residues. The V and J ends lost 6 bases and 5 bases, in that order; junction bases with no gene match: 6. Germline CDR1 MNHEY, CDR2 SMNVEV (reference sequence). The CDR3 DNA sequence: TGTGCCAGCAGCCCGGGGACAGAGAATGAAAAACTGTTTTTT. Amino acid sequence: CASSPGTENEKLFF.

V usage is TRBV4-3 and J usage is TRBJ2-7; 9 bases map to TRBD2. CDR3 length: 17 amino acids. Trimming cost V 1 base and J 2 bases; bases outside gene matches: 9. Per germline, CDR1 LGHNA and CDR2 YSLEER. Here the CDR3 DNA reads TGCGCCAGCAGCCAAGTTCTAGCGGGGATAGGGACCTACGAGCAGTACTTC. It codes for CASSQVLAGIGTYEQYF.

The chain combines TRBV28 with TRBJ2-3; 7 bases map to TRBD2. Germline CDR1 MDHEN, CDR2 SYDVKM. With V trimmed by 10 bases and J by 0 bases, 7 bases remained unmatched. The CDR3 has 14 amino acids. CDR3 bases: TGTGCCATCGATCCGGGGGGAAGCACAGATACGCAGTATTTT. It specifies CAIDPGGSTDTQYF.

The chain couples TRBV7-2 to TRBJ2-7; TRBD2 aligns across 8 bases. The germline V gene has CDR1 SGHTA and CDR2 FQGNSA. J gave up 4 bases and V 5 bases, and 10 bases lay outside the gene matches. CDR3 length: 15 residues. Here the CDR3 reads CASSPRSGSGYEQYF. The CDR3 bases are TGTGCCAGCAGCCCCAGGAGCGGGAGTGGGTACGAGCAGTACTTC.

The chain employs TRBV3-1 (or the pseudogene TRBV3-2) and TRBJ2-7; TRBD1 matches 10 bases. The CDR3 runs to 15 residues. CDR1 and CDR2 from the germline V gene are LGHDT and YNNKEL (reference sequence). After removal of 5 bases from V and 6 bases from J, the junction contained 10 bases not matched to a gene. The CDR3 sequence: CASSGGDRGVLEQYF. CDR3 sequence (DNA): TGTGCCAGCAGCGGGGGGGACAGGGGTGTTCTCGAGCAGTACTTC.

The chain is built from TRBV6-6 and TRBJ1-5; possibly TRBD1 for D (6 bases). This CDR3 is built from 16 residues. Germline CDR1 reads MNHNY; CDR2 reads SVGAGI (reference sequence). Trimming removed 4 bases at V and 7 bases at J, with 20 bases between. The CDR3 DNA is TGTGCCAGCAGTTTGGCGGCCGGGGGGCCGGGGCAGCCCCAGCATTTT. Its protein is CASSLAAGGPGQPQHF.

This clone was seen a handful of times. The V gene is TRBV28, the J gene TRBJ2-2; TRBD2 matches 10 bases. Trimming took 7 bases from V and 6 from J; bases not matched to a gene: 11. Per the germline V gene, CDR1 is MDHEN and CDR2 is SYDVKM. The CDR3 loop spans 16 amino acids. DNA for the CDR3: TGTGCCAGCACGCCCCGGAGCGGGAGGGCCCCCGGGGAGCTGTTTTTT. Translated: CASTPRSGRAPGELFF.

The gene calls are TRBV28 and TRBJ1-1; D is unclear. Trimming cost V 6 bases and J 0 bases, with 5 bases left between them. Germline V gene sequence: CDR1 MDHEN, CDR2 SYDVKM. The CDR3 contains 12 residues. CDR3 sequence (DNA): TGTGCCAGCAGGTCCATGAACACTGAAGCTTTCTTT. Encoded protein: CASRSMNTEAFF.

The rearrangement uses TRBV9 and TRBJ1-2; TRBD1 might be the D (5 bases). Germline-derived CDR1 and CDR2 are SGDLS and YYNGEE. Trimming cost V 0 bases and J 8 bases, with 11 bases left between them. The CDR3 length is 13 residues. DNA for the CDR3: TGTGCCAGCAGCGTAGCACAGGAGTCGGGCTACACCTTC. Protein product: CASSVAQESGYTF.

CDR3 in amino acids: CATKVESPPGGRETYNEQFF. CDR3 nucleotides: TGTGCCACGAAAGTAGAAAGCCCCCCGGGGGGGAGAGAGACCTACAATGAGCAGTTCTTC. This chain uses TRBV19 with TRBJ2-1; 8 bases fit TRBD2. CDR3 length: 20 residues. From germline, CDR1 is LNHDA and CDR2 SQIVND (reference sequence). V shed 10 bases and J 2 bases; nucleotides not matched to a gene: 25.

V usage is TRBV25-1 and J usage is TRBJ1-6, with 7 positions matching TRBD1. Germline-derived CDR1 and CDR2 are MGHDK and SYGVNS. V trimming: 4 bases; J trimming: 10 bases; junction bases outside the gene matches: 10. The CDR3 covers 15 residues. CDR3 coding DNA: TGTGCCAGCAGTGCTGCAGGGGGAAGGCTATCACCCCTCCACTTT. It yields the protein CASSAAGGRLSPLHF.

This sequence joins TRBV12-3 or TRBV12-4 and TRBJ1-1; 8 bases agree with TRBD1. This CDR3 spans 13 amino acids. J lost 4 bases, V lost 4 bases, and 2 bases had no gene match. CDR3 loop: CASSSTGGTEAFF. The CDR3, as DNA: TGTGCCAGCAGTTCCACAGGGGGCACTGAAGCTTTCTTT.

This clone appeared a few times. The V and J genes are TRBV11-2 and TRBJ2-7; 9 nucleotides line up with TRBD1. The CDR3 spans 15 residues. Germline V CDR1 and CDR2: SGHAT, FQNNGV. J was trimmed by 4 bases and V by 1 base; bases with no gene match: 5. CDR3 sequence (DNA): TGTGCCAGCAGCTTAGGAACAGGGGGCGGGTACGAGCAGTACTTC. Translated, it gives CASSLGTGGGYEQYF.

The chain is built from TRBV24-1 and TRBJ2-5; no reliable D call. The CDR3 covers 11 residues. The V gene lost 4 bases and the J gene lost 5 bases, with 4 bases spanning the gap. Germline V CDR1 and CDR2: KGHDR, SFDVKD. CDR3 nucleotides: TGTGCCACCAGTGAAGCGGAGACCCAGTACTTC. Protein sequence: CATSEAETQYF.

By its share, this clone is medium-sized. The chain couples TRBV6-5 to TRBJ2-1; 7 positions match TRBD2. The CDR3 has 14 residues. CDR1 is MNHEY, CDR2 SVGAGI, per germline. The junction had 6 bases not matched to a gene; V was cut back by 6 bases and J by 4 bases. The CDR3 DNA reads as TGTGCCAGCAGGGAGGCTAGCGGTTACAATGAGCAGTTCTTC. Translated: CASREASGYNEQFF.

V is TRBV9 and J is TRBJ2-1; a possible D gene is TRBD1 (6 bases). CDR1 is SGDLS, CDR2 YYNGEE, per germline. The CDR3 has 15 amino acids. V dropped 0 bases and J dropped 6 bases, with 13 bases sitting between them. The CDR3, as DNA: TGTGCCAGCAGCGTAGTAGGACAGACCCTCAATGAGCAGTTCTTC. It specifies CASSVVGQTLNEQFF.

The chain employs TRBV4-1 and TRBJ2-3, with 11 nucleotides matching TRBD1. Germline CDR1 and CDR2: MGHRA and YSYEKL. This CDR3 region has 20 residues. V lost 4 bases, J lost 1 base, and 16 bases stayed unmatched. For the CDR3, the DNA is TGCGCCAGCAGCCTGAGGACAGGGGGCCTCTTCGAACCCGGCACAGATACGCAGTATTTT. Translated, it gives CASSLRTGGLFEPGTDTQYF.

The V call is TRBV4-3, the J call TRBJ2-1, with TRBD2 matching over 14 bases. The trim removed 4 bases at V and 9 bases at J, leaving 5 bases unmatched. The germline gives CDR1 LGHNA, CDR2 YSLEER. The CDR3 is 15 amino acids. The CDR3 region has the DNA TGCGCCAGCAGCCCGACTAGCGGGAGGGCCGCTGAGCAGTTCTTC. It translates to CASSPTSGRAAEQFF.

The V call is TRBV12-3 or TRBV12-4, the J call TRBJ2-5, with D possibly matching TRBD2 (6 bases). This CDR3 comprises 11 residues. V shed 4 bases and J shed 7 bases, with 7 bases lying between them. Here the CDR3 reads CASSSGGTQYF. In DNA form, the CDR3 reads TGTGCCAGCAGTTCCGGGGGGACCCAGTACTTC.

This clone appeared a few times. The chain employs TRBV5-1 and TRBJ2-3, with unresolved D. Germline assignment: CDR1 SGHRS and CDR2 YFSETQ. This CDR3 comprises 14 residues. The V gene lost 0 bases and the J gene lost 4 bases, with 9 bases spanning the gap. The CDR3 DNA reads TGCGCCAGCAGCTTGGGTAGCTCGGCAGATACGCAGTATTTT. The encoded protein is CASSLGSSADTQYF.

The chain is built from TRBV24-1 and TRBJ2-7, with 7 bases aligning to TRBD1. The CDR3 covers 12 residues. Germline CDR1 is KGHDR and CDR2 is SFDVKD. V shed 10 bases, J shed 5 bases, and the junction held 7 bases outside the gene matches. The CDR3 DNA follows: TGTGCCACTTCGGACAGGAGGCACGAGCAGTACTTC. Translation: CATSDRRHEQYF.